The 18 T cell receptor beta chains below all came from one sample that was sequenced in a study of T cells in localized non-small cell lung cancer. TCRdb keeps only in-frame clones here, not all; method: immunoSEQ multiplex PCR. This table holds about 18,000 clones, more than 65% found once. The sample in question was peripheral blood, obtained before any cancer treatment. The receptors shown here come from a male donor aged 60 or older with stage I lung adenocarcinoma.

Comment on this clone: A read error may produce the germline difference seen at one junction end. The chain recombines TRBV7-7 with TRBJ2-2; D call uncertain. This CDR3 region has 14 residues. Germline CDR1 and CDR2: SSHAT and FNYEAQ (reference sequence). In nucleotides, the CDR3 is TGTGCTAGCAGCCAAGGTCGAGACACCGGGGAGCTGTTTTTT. The encoded protein is CASSQGRDTGELFF.

The CDR3 nucleotides are TGTGCCAGCAGCGAGGGGGGAGGGGCTGGAAACACCATATATTTT. It yields the protein CASSEGGGAGNTIYF. The V call is TRBV11-2, the J call TRBJ1-3; possibly TRBD1 for D (6 bases). The germline CDR1 and CDR2 sequences are SGHAT and FQNNGV. The CDR3 sequence is 15 residues long. V was clipped by 5 bases and J by 2 bases, with 13 bases between them.

J is TRBJ1-4 and V is TRBV4-2; D not certain. This CDR3 has 14 residues. Germline CDR1 is LGHNA and CDR2 is YNFKEQ. V lost 0 bases to trimming and J lost 4 bases, with 6 bases between them. Here the CDR3 DNA reads TGTGCCAGCAGCCAAGAAGGTAGTAATGAAAAACTGTTTTTT. This sequence encodes CASSQEGSNEKLFF.

This clone was counted a few times. The chain couples TRBV29-1 to TRBJ2-1; D not resolved. CDR3 length: 10 residues. Germline V CDR1 and CDR2: SQVTM, ANQGSEA. V was pared by 8 bases and J by 7 bases, with 9 bases between. CDR3 sequence reads: CSFSRNEQFF. CDR3 sequence (DNA): TGCAGCTTTAGCCGAAATGAGCAGTTCTTC.

V gene TRBV5-1 combines with J gene TRBJ1-2; D is uncertain. The V end was cut by 4 bases, the J end by 2 bases, with 9 bases between. Germline CDR1 reads SGHRS; CDR2 reads YFSETQ. The CDR3 runs to 13 residues. The CDR3 is CASSQTDNYGYTF. CDR3 coding DNA: TGCGCCAGCAGCCAAACGGACAACTATGGCTACACCTTC.

The V and J genes are TRBV30 and TRBJ1-3; perhaps TRBD1 as D (5 bases). CDR3 size: 16 residues. Trimming took off 1 base at V and 0 bases at J, with 13 bases between the two ends. From germline, CDR1 is GTSNPN and CDR2 SVGIG (reference sequence). CDR3 sequence: CAWSDPGPSSGNTIYF. CDR3 nucleotide sequence: TGTGCCTGGAGTGATCCAGGGCCGAGCTCTGGAAACACCATATATTTT.

V is TRBV4-2 and J is TRBJ2-1; D is unclear. This CDR3 is built from 14 residues. Germline CDR1 is LGHNA and CDR2 is YNFKEQ. V gave up 5 bases and J gave up 5 bases, with 13 bases separating them. CDR3 in amino acids: CASSSRTGDNEQFF. The CDR3 region has the DNA TGTGCCAGCAGCTCCCGAACTGGGGACAATGAGCAGTTCTTC.

This clone was found once. The chain employs TRBV2 and TRBJ2-2; D is uncertain. V lost 2 bases to trimming and J lost 6 bases, with 13 bases between them. Germline CDR1 reads SNHLY; CDR2 reads FYNNEI. The CDR3 spans 15 residues. The CDR3, as DNA: TGTGCCAGCAGTGAAAGGACCGGAACGTCCGGGGAGCTGTTTTTT. Translation: CASSERTGTSGELFF.

The J gene is TRBJ2-7, the V gene TRBV5-1, with a weak D call TRBD2 (6 bases). Germline lookup yields CDR1 SGHRS and CDR2 YFSETQ. The V end lost 1 base, the J end lost 0 bases, and 11 bases lay between the germline ends. The CDR3 runs 15 residues. The CDR3 here is CASSLNWGGSYEQYF. The CDR3, as DNA: TGCGCCAGCAGCTTGAACTGGGGAGGCTCCTACGAGCAGTACTTC.

V is TRBV30 and J is TRBJ1-1, with 7 bases lining up with TRBD1. The ends lost 2 bases at V and 1 base at J; junction bases unmatched: 10. The germline V gene encodes CDR1 GTSNPN and CDR2 SVGIG (reference sequence). The CDR3 extends over 16 amino acids. Here the CDR3 reads CAWSTATGAWNTEAFF. DNA for the CDR3: TGTGCCTGGAGTACCGCAACAGGGGCTTGGAACACTGAAGCTTTCTTT. Drawing the rest from reference TRBV30 and TRBJ1-1, the complete variable domain is SQTIHQWPATLVQPVGSPLSLECTVEGTSNPNLYWYRQAAGRGLQLLFYSVGIGQISSEVPQNLSASRPQDRQFILSSKKLLLSDSGFYLCAWSTATGAWNTEAFFGQGTRLTVV.

The chain employs TRBV28 and TRBJ1-1, with 7 nucleotides matching TRBD1. The CDR3 consists of 16 residues. Germline V gene lookup returns CDR1 MDHEN and CDR2 SYDVKM. After removal of 5 bases from V and 6 bases from J, the junction contained 15 bases not matched to a gene. The CDR3 here is CASSTRRGGQVAEAFF. CDR3 coding DNA: TGTGCCAGCAGTACCCGTAGAGGGGGCCAGGTGGCTGAAGCTTTCTTT.

The rearrangement joins TRBV30 to TRBJ2-7, with TRBD2 matching 11 bases. The J segment lost 2 bases and the V segment lost 6 bases, leaving 6 bases of the junction unmatched. This CDR3 spans 14 amino acids. The germline CDR1 and CDR2 sequences are GTSNPN and SVGIG (reference sequence). CDR3 nucleotides: TGTGCCTGCTATACGACTAGCGGGGCCTACGAGCAGTACTTC. Amino acids: CACYTTSGAYEQYF.

DNA for the CDR3: TGTGCCATCAGTGATAGTAAGGAAAAGAGCTCCTACGAGCAGTACTTC. Translating it yields CAISDSKEKSSYEQYF. The J gene is TRBJ2-7, the V gene TRBV10-3; D gene uncertain. The germline CDR1 and CDR2 sequences are ENHRY and SYGVKD. CDR3 length: 16 residues. Trimming removed 3 bases at V and 0 bases at J, with 15 bases between.

This sequence joins TRBV5-4 and TRBJ2-5, with D maybe TRBD2 (7 bases). CDR1 and CDR2 (germline): SGHNT, YYREEE (reference sequence). This CDR3 contains 16 residues. V lost 0 bases and J lost 2, with 14 bases in between. The CDR3 sequence is CASSLAYGGQQETQYF. DNA for the CDR3: TGTGCCAGCAGCTTGGCCTACGGGGGGCAACAAGAGACCCAGTACTTC.

This chain uses TRBV2 with TRBJ2-7; 12 positions agree with TRBD2. Trimming cost V 6 bases and J 4 bases; bases outside gene matches: 4. The CDR3 sequence is 14 residues long. Per germline, CDR1 SNHLY and CDR2 FYNNEI. The CDR3 bases are TGTGCCAGCAGGAGGACTAGCGGGGTGTACGAGCAGTACTTC. Its protein is CASRRTSGVYEQYF.

This chain links TRBV27 with TRBJ2-2; tentative D call: TRBD1 (6 bases). The V and J ends lost 4 bases and 8 bases respectively, with 23 bases between them. The germline gives CDR1 MNHEY, CDR2 SMNVEV (reference sequence). CDR3 length: 17 amino acids. DNA of the CDR3: TGTGCCAGCAGTTCCCGATTAACAGGGAATGGGGTGGGGGAGCTGTTTTTT. This gives the protein CASSSRLTGNGVGELFF.

The chain combines TRBV7-6 with TRBJ1-1, with D perhaps matching TRBD1 (5 bases). The CDR3 is 15 amino acids. The germline V gene encodes CDR1 SGHVS and CDR2 FNYEAQ. The V end was cut by 5 bases, the J end by 0 bases, with 13 bases between. The CDR3 reads CASSPRTTLNTEAFF. The CDR3 nucleotides are TGTGCCAGCAGCCCCCGGACAACTCTGAACACTGAAGCTTTCTTT.

The CDR3 region is CAWSVQENTEAFF. The CDR3 region has the DNA TGTGCCTGGAGTGTACAGGAGAACACTGAAGCTTTCTTT. V usage is TRBV30 and J usage is TRBJ1-1, with a possible D match to TRBD1 (5 bases). Trimming pared 0 bases from V and 1 base from J, leaving 6 bases between. The germline V gene encodes CDR1 GTSNPN and CDR2 SVGIG (reference sequence). The CDR3 spans 13 residues.